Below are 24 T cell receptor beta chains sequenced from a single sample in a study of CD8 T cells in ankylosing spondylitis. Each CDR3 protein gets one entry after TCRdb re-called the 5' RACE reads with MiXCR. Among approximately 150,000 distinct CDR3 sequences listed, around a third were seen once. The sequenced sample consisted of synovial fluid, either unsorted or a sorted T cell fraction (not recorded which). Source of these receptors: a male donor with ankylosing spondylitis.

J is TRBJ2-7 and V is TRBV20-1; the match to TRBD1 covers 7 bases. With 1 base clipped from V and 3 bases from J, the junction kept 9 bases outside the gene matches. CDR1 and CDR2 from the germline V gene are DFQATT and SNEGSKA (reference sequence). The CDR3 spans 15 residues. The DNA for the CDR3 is TGCAGTGCTAGAGTGTCAGGGGGACCCTACTACGAGCAGTACTTC. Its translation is CSARVSGGPYYEQYF.

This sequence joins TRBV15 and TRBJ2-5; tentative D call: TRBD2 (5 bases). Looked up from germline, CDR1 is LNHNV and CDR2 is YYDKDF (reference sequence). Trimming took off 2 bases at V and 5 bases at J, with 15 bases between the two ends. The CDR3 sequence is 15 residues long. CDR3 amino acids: CATSRSILAAETQYF. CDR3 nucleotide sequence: TGTGCCACCAGCAGATCAATTCTAGCTGCGGAGACCCAGTACTTC.

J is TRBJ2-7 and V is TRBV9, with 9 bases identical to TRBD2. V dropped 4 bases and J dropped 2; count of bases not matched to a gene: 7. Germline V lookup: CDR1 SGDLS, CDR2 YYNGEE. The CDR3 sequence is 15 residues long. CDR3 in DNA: TGTGCCAGCAGCTTCGCGGGGGGGAGGGCCTACGAGCAGTACTTC. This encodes CASSFAGGRAYEQYF.

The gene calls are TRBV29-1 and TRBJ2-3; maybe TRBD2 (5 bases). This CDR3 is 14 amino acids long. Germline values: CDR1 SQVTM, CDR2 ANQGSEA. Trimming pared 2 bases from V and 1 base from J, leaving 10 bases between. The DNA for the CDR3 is TGCAGCGTTGAACGAGGGTTAGGCACAGATACGCAGTATTTT. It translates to CSVERGLGTDTQYF.

CDR3 bases: TGTGCCAGCAGCTCGGACAGTTTACATTCACCCCTCCACTTT. It translates to CASSSDSLHSPLHF. The rearrangement uses TRBV7-8 and TRBJ1-6, with D perhaps matching TRBD1 (6 bases). V was trimmed by 4 bases and J by 8 bases, leaving 12 bases between them. Germline CDR1 and CDR2: SGHVS and FQNEAQ. The CDR3 loop spans 14 amino acids.

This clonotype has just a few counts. The CDR3 nucleotides read TGTGCCAGCAGCTCGGGTAGCGGGGGGCCCTACAATGAGCAGTTCTTC. Translated, it gives CASSSGSGGPYNEQFF. This chain joins TRBV5-6 and TRBJ2-1; 10 bases are shared with TRBD2. This CDR3 is built from 16 residues. Germline loops: CDR1 SGHDT, CDR2 YYEEEE. J was trimmed by 2 bases and V by 3 bases; bases with no gene match: 5. Looking up the rest from reference TRBV5-6 and TRBJ2-1 gives the full variable domain: DAGVTQSPTHLIKTRGQQVTLRCSPKSGHDTVSWYQQALGQGPQFIFQYYEEEERQRGNFPDRFSGHQFPNYSSELNVNALLLGDSALYLCASSSGSGGPYNEQFFGPGTRLTVL.

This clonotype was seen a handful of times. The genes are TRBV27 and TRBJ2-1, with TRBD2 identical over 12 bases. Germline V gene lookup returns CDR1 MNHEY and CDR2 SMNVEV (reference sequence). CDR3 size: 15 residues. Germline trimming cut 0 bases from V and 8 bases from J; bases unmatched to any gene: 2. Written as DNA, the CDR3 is TGTGCCAGCAGTTTATCGACTAGCGGGAGCCATGAGCAGTTCTTC. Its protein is CASSLSTSGSHEQFF.

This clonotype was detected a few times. CDR3 region: CASSQIPTDSPLHF. In DNA, the CDR3 is TGTGCCAGCAGCCAAATTCCCACTGATTCACCCCTCCACTTT. The chain uses TRBV3-1 and TRBJ1-6; no clear D. This CDR3 region has 14 residues. Trimming cost V 2 bases and J 8 bases, with 10 bases left between them. The germline V gene has CDR1 LGHDT and CDR2 YNNKEL (reference sequence).

CDR3 sequence: CASSSRVAGEFSTGELFF. In DNA, the CDR3 is TGTGCCAGCAGTTCCAGGGTAGCGGGAGAGTTTAGCACCGGGGAGCTGTTTTTT. V usage is TRBV11-2 and J usage is TRBJ2-2, with TRBD2 matching 9 bases. The CDR3 extends over 18 amino acids. With 6 bases clipped from V and 4 bases from J, the junction kept 15 bases outside the gene matches. Per germline, CDR1 SGHAT and CDR2 FQNNGV.

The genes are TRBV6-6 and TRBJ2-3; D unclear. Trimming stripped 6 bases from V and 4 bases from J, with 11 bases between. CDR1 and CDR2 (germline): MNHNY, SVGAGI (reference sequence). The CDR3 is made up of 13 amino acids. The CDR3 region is CASRSTASDTQYF. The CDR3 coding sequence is TGTGCCAGCAGGTCTACCGCCTCAGATACGCAGTATTTT.

The CDR3 DNA reads TGTGCCAGCAGCCCCCGGGTCGGGGTAACTGAGCAGTTCTTC. Amino acid sequence: CASSPRVGVTEQFF. The chain uses TRBV7-2 and TRBJ2-1; D is perhaps TRBD2 (5 bases). The CDR3 is 14 amino acids. V shed 5 bases and J shed 9 bases, with 17 bases lying between them. Germline CDR1 and CDR2: SGHTA and FQGNSA.

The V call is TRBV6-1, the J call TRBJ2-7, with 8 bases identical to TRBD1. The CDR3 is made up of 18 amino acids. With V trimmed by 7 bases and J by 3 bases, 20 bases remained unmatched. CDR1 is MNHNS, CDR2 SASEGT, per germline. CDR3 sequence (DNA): TGTGCCAGCATCCTCCCCCCCCCGGACAGGGAGCCCTACTACGAGCAGTACTTC. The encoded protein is CASILPPPDREPYYEQYF.

Here the CDR3 DNA reads TGTGCCAGCAGCTACCAAGTGGGACAGGGGGATGGCTACACCTTC. Protein: CASSYQVGQGDGYTF. V and J are TRBV7-2 and TRBJ1-2, with 11 bases identical to TRBD1. This CDR3 is built from 15 residues. CDR1 is SGHTA, CDR2 FQGNSA, per germline. V shed 4 bases and J 6 bases; nucleotides not matched to a gene: 7.

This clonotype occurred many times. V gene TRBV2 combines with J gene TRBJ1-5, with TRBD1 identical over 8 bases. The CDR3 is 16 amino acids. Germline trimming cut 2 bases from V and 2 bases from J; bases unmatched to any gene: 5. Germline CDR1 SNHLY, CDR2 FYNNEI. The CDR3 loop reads CASSESLGQGNQPQHF. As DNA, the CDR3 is TGTGCCAGCAGTGAAAGTTTGGGACAGGGCAATCAGCCCCAGCATTTT.

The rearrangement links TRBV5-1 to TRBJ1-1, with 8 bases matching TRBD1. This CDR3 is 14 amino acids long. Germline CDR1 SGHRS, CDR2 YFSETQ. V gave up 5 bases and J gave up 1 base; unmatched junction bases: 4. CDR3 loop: CASRGGQANTEAFF. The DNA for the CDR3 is TGCGCCAGCAGGGGGGGACAGGCGAACACTGAAGCTTTCTTT.

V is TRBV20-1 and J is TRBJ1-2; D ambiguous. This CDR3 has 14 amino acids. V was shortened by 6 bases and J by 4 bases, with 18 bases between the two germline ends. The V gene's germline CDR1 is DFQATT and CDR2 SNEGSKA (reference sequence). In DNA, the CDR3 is TGCAGTGCCTCCGAGGCGGGGATAGGCTATGGCTACACCTTC. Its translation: CSASEAGIGYGYTF.

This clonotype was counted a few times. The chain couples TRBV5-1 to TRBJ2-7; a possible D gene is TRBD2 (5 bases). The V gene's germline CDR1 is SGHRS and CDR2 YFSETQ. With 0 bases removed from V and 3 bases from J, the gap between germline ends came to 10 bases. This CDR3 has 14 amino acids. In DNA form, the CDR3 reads TGCGCCAGCAGCTTGGTCGGGGTCGGCTACGAGCAGTACTTC. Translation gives CASSLVGVGYEQYF.

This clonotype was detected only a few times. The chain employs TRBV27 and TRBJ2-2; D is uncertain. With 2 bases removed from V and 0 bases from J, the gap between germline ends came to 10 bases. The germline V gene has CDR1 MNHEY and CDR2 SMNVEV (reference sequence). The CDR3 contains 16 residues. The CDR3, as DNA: TGTGCCAGCAGTTTAAGTGGCAGAACGAACACCGGGGAGCTGTTTTTT. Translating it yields CASSLSGRTNTGELFF.

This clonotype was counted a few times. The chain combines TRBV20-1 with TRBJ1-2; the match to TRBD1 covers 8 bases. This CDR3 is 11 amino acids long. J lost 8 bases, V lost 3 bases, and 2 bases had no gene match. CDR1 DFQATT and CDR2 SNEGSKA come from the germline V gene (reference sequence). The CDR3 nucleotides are TGCAGTGCTAGGACAGGGGCCGGCTACACCTTC. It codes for CSARTGAGYTF.

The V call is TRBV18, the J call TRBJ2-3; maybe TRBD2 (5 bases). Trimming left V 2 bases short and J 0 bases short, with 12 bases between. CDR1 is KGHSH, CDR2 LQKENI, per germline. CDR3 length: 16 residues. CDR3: CASSPRGRGSTDTQYF. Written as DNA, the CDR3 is TGTGCCAGCTCACCAAGAGGTCGGGGTAGCACAGATACGCAGTATTTT.

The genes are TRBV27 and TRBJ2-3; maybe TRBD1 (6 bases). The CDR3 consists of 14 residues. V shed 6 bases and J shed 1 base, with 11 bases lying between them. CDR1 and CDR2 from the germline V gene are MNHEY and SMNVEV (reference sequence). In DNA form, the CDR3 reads TGTGCCAGCAGCCGCAGGGGCGGCACAGATACGCAGTATTTT. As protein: CASSRRGGTDTQYF.

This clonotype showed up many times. The CDR3 nucleotides read TGTGCCAGCAGTCGCACAGGGACTCCGGATGAGCAGTTCTTC. This sequence encodes CASSRTGTPDEQFF. V is TRBV4-2 and J is TRBJ2-1, with D possibly being TRBD1 or TRBD2 (6 bases each). From germline, CDR1 is LGHNA and CDR2 YNFKEQ. The CDR3 consists of 14 residues. Trimming removed 6 bases from V and 8 bases from J, with 17 bases in between.

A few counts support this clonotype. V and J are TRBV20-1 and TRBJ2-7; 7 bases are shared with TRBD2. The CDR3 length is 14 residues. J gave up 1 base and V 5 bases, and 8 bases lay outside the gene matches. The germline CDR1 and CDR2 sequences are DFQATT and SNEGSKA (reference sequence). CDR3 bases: TGCAGTGCTGGTTTGACTAGCAGATCCTACGAGCAGTACTTC. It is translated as CSAGLTSRSYEQYF.

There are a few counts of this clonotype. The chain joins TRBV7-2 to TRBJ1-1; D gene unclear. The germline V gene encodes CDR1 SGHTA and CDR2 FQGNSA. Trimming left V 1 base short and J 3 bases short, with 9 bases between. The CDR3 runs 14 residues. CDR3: CASSLVYSDTEAFF. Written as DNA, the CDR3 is TGTGCCAGCAGCTTAGTATACTCCGACACTGAAGCTTTCTTT.